This T cell receptor beta chain was observed in a study of OX40 agonist ivuxolimab in advanced cancers. Whole-study context: Patients got intravenous ivuxolimab at 0.01 to 10 mg/kg every 2 weeks. The mean age was roughly 60 years, ranging from about 20 to 90, with 80% to 85% of participants male. People who had prior anti-PD-1, anti-PD-L1 or anti-CTLA-4 therapy could take part, and under 50% had some.

Sequenced by immunoSEQ multiplex PCR; TCRdb stores in-frame clones only, minus some. The table shows 55,000 to 60,000 clones, with approximately 88% occurring only once. As concerns this clone: Its antigen remains unidentified.

Study-wide results and limits: CD8+ T cells (on average) carried more expanded clones than CD4+ T cells.

Sequences were derived from CD4+ or CD8+ T cells sorted from blood, sampled in a trial of the OX40 agonist ivuxolimab. This receptor was obtained from an adult with an advanced solid tumor such as melanoma, head and neck, liver or kidney cancer.

The CDR3 loop reads CASSLTRGEQFF. Here the CDR3 DNA reads TGTGCCAGCAGCTTAACGAGGGGGGAGCAGTTCTTC. The genes are TRBV7-3 and TRBJ2-1, with a possible D match to TRBD1 (6 bases). The CDR3 loop spans 12 amino acids. The V and J ends lost 0 bases and 10 bases respectively, with 7 bases between them. Germline V gene lookup returns CDR1 SGHTA and CDR2 FQGTGA. Full variable domain (remainder filled in from reference TRBV7-3 and TRBJ2-1): GAGVSQTPSNKVTEKGKYVELRCDPISGHTALYWYRQSLGQGPEFLIYFQGTGAADDSGLPNDRFFAVRPEGSVSTLKIQRTERGDSAVYLCASSLTRGEQFFGPGTRLTVL.